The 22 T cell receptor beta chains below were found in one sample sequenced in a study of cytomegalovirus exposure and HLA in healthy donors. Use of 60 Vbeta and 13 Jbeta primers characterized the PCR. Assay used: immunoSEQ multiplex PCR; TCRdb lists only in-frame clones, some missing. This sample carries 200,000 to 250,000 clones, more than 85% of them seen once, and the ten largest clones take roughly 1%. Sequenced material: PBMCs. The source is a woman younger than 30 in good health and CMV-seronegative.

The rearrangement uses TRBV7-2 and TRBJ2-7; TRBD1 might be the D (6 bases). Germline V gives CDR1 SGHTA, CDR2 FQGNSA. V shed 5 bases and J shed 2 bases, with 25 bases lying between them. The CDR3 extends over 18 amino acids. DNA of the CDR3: TGTGCCAGCAGCACCCGGGACACACTAATTAGAGCCACCTACGAGCAGTACTTC. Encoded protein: CASSTRDTLIRATYEQYF.

CDR3 sequence: CASSGGGAYEQYF. In DNA form, the CDR3 reads TGTGCCAGTAGCGGCGGGGGTGCCTACGAGCAGTACTTC. The rearrangement links TRBV19 to TRBJ2-7; 7 nucleotides align to TRBD2. This CDR3 is built from 13 residues. Germline trimming cut 6 bases from V and 2 bases from J; bases unmatched to any gene: 4. From germline, CDR1 is LNHDA and CDR2 SQIVND (reference sequence).

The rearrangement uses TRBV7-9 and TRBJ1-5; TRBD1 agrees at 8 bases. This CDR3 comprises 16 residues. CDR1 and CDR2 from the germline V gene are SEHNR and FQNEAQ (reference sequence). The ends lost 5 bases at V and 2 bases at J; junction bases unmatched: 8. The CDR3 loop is CASSRAGTGRNQPQHF. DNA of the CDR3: TGTGCCAGCAGCCGGGCCGGGACAGGCCGCAATCAGCCCCAGCATTTT.

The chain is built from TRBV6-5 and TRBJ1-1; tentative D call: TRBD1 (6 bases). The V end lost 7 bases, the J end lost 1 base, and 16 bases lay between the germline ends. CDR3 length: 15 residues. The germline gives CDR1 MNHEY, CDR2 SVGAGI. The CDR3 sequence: CASTYREGWNTEAFF. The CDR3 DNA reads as TGTGCCAGCACCTACAGGGAGGGTTGGAACACTGAAGCTTTCTTT.

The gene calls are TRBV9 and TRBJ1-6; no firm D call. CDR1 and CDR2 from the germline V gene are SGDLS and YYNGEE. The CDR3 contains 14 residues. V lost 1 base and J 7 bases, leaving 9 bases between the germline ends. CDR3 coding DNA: TGTGCCAGCAGCGTATGGGCAGAAAATTCACCCCTCCACTTT. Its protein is CASSVWAENSPLHF.

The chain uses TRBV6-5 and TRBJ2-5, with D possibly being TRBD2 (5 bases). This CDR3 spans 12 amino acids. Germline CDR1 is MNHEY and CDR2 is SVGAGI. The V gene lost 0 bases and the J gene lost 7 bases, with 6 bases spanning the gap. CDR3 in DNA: TGTGCCAGCAGTTACTCTGCGGGGACCCAGTACTTC. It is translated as CASSYSAGTQYF.

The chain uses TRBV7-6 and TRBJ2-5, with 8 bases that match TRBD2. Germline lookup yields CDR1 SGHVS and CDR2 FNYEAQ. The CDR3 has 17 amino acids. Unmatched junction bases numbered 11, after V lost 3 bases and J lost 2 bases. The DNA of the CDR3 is TGTGCCAGCAGCTTCGACTTCCCGGGGGGGACTCAAGAGACCCAGTACTTC. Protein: CASSFDFPGGTQETQYF.

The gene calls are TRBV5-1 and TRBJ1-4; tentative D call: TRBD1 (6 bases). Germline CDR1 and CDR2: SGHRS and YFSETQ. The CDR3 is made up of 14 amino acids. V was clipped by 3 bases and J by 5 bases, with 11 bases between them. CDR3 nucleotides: TGCGCCAGCAGCTCCGGGAGGGGGAATGAAAAACTGTTTTTT. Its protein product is CASSSGRGNEKLFF.

The CDR3 DNA reads TGTGCCGAGGGGGTAGACACTGAAGCTTTCTTT. Translation: CAEGVDTEAFF. The V gene is TRBV2, the J gene TRBJ1-1; a possible D gene is TRBD1 (6 bases). CDR1 is SNHLY, CDR2 FYNNEI, per germline. V lost 11 bases to trimming and J lost 3 bases, with 10 bases between them. The CDR3 has 11 residues. Full variable domain (outside the CDR3, taken from reference TRBV2 and TRBJ1-1): EPEVTQTPSHQVTQMGQEVILRCVPISNHLYFYWYRQILGQKVEFLVSFYNNEISEKSEIFDDQFSVERPDGSNFTLKIRSTKLEDSAMYFCAEGVDTEAFFGQGTRLTVV.

The CDR3 DNA follows: TGCAGCGTTGAAGATCCGGAGGTCCACACCTTC. It specifies CSVEDPEVHTF. The genes are TRBV29-1 and TRBJ1-2; D is undetermined. V lost 0 bases, J lost 12 bases, and 11 bases lay in between. Per the germline V gene, CDR1 is SQVTM and CDR2 is ANQGSEA. The CDR3 runs to 11 residues.

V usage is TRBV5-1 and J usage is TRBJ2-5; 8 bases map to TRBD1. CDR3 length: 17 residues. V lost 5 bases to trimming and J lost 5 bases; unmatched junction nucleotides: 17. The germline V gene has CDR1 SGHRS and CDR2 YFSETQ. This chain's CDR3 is CASRPFGSQGAWETQYF. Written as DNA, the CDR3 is TGCGCCAGCAGACCCTTTGGGTCGCAGGGGGCGTGGGAGACCCAGTACTTC. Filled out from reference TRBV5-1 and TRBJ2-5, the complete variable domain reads KAGVTQTPRYLIKTRGQQVTLSCSPISGHRSVSWYQQTPGQGLQFLFEYFSETQRNKGNFPGRFSGRQFSNSRSEMNVSTLELGDSALYLCASRPFGSQGAWETQYFGPGTRLLVL.

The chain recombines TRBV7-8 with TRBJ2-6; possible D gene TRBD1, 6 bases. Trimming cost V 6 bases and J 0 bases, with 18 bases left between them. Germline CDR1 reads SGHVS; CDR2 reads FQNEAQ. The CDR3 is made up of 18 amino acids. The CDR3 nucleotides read TGTGCCAGCAGGAGAAAACAGGGTCCTCGCTCTGGGGCCAACGTCCTGACTTTC. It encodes CASRRKQGPRSGANVLTF. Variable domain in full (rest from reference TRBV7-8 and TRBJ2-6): GAGVSQSPRYKVAKRGQDVALRCDPISGHVSLFWYQQALGQGPEFLTYFQNEAQLDKSGLPSDRFFAERPEGSVSTLKIQRTQQEDSAVYLCASRRKQGPRSGANVLTFGAGSRLTVL.

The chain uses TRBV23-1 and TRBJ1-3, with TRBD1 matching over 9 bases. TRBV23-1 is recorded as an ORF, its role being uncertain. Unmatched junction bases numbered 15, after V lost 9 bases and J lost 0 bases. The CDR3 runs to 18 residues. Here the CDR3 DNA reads TGCGCCAGGGAAGGGGGACAGGGACCTTTAAACTCTGGAAACACCATATATTTT. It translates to CAREGGQGPLNSGNTIYF.

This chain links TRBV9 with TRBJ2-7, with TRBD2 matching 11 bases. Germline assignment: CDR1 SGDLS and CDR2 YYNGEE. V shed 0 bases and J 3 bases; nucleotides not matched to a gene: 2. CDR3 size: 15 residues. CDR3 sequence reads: CASSVASGGYYEQYF. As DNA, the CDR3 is TGTGCCAGCAGCGTAGCTAGCGGGGGGTACTACGAGCAGTACTTC.

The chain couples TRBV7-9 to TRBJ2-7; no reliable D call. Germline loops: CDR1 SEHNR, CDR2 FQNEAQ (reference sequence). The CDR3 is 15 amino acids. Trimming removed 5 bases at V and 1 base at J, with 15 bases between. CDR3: CASSPDDGGSYEQYF. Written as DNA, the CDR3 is TGTGCCAGCAGCCCTGACGATGGCGGTTCCTACGAGCAGTACTTC.

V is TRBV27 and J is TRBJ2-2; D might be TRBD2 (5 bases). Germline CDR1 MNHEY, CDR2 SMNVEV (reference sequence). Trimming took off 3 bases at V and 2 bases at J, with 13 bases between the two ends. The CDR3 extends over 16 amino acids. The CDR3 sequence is CASSLISGANTGELFF. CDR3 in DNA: TGTGCCAGCAGTTTGATAAGCGGAGCTAACACCGGGGAGCTGTTTTTT.

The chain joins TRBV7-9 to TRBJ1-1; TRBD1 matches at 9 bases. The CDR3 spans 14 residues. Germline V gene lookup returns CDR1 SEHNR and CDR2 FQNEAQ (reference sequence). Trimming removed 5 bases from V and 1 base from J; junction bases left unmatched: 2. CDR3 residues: CASSATGGNTEAFF. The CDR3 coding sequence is TGTGCCAGCAGCGCGACAGGGGGGAACACTGAAGCTTTCTTT.

DNA of the CDR3: TGTGCCAGCAGCCAAGGGACTAGCGGAAACTACGAGCAGTACTTC. Translated: CASSQGTSGNYEQYF. This chain connects TRBV4-2 to TRBJ2-7; TRBD2 matches at 10 bases. Germline-derived CDR1 and CDR2 are LGHNA and YNFKEQ. The CDR3 is 15 amino acids. V lost 1 base, J lost 3 bases, and 3 bases stayed unmatched.

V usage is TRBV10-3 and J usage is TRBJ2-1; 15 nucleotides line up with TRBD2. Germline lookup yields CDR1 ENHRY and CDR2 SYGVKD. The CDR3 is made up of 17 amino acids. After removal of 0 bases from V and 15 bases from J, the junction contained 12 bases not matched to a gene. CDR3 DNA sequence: TGTGCCATCAGTGAGTCACCGGGACTAGCGGGAGGAGGGGTTGCGTTCTTC. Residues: CAISESPGLAGGGVAFF.

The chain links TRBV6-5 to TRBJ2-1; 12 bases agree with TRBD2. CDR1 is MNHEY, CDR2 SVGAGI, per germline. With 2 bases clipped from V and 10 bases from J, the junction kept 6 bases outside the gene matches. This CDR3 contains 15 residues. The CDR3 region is CASSYPSGGAEEQFF. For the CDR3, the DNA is TGTGCCAGCAGTTACCCTAGCGGGGGGGCGGAGGAGCAGTTCTTC.

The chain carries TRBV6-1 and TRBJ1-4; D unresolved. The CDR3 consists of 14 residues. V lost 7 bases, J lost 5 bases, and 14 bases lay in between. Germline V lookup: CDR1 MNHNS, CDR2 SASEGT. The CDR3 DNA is TGTGCCAGCACTTTCGCGGGGATAAATGAAAAACTGTTTTTT. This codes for CASTFAGINEKLFF.

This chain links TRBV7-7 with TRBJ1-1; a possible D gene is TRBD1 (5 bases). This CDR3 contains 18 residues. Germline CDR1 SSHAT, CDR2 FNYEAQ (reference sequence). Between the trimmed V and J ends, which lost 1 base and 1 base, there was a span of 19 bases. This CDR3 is CASSLGPNIRTPNTEAFF. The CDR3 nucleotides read TGTGCCAGCAGCTTAGGGCCCAATATAAGGACACCGAACACTGAAGCTTTCTTT.